This TCR beta chain came from a study of OX40 agonist ivuxolimab in advanced cancers. Sequenced by immunoSEQ multiplex PCR; TCRdb stores in-frame clones only, minus some. Among under 90,000 clones listed, about 83% were seen once. CDR3 size: 16 residues. CDR1 is SGDLS, CDR2 YYNGEE, per germline. Trimming removed 0 bases at V and 10 bases at J, with 17 bases between. V gene TRBV9 combines with J gene TRBJ1-6, with D unresolved. Sample: CD4+ or CD8+ T cells sorted from blood, taken in a trial of the OX40 agonist ivuxolimab. The source of this sequence is an adult with an advanced solid tumor such as melanoma, head and neck, liver or kidney cancer. CDR3 nucleotide sequence: TGTGCCAGCAGCGTAGATCTAACGGGCGGGAGGTCACCCCTCCACTTT. It encodes CASSVDLTGGRSPLHF.